This TCR beta chain was captured in a study of T-cell memory formation after mild COVID-19. General observations from the study: Mostly located in CM and EM were contracting CD4+ clones, with contracting CD8+ clones located in EMRA. Detection of some responders pre-infection suggested pre-existing cross-reactive memory T cells participated.

A single record per CDR3 protein comes from TCRdb applying MiXCR to the 5' RACE reads. The sample carries a few hundred thousand distinct CDR3 sequences, under 25% recorded once. As to this clonotype: Its target is unknown.

The TCR was taken from a man aged 18-30 years who had mild COVID-19 (a few samples of this study predate the infection). Cell type and time point are not known. The specimen sequenced was PBMCs or a T cell subset sorted from them (not recorded which).

The CDR3 protein is CASSLVVDRSQETQYF. Written as DNA, the CDR3 is TGCGCCAGCAGCTTGGTAGTGGATAGGTCCCAAGAGACCCAGTACTTC. The chain recombines TRBV5-1 with TRBJ2-5; D is undetermined. The germline CDR1 and CDR2 sequences are SGHRS and YFSETQ. With 0 bases removed from V and 1 base from J, the gap between germline ends came to 13 bases. This CDR3 has 16 residues.